Shown below are 14 T cell receptor beta chains from a single sample sequenced in a study of cytomegalovirus exposure and HLA in healthy donors. The PCR ran on 60 Vbeta and 13 Jbeta primers. Profiled with immunoSEQ multiplex PCR; TCRdb holds only in-frame clones, not every one. The sample lists 50,000 to 55,000 clones; 72% were seen once. Sequencing was carried out using PBMCs. These receptors were taken from a woman between 45 and 65 years old in good health and CMV-seropositive.

The rearrangement uses TRBV27 and TRBJ2-1, with TRBD1 identical over 9 bases. This CDR3 region has 16 residues. V shed 0 bases, J shed 8 bases, and the junction held 8 bases outside the gene matches. CDR1 and CDR2 (germline): MNHEY, SMNVEV (reference sequence). In DNA form, the CDR3 reads TGTGCCAGCAGTTTATCGACTGGGACAGGGAGGGATGAGCAGTTCTTC. Translating gives CASSLSTGTGRDEQFF.

V is TRBV7-9 and J is TRBJ2-5, with 8 positions matching TRBD1. The length of the CDR3 is 14 residues. Germline lookup yields CDR1 SEHNR and CDR2 FQNEAQ (reference sequence). J lost 5 bases, V lost 6 bases, and 8 bases had no gene match. The CDR3 is CASSLPRGHETQYF. CDR3 sequence (DNA): TGTGCCAGCAGTCTACCCAGGGGGCACGAGACCCAGTACTTC.

V is TRBV29-1 and J is TRBJ1-1; D call uncertain. This CDR3 contains 12 residues. V shed 6 bases and J shed 7 bases, with 15 bases lying between them. In germline, CDR1 is SQVTM, CDR2 ANQGSEA. The CDR3 coding sequence is TGCAGCGTAGCAGACACGACCTTTGAAGCTTTCTTT. The encoded protein is CSVADTTFEAFF.

Turning to this clone: This specimen includes other DNA sequences encoding the same CDR3. CDR3 in amino acids: CASSRGQLNEKLFF. The CDR3 bases are TGTGCCAGCAGCCGGGGACAGTTAAATGAAAAACTGTTTTTT. V and J are TRBV11-2 and TRBJ1-4; 7 bases agree with TRBD1. The CDR3 is 14 residues long. After removal of 5 bases from V and 5 bases from J, the junction contained 5 bases not matched to a gene. Per the germline V gene, CDR1 is SGHAT and CDR2 is FQNNGV.

This clone has only one observation. The chain employs TRBV13 and TRBJ1-1, with D possibly TRBD1 on 5 matching bases. Trimming stripped 7 bases from V and 3 bases from J, with 15 bases between. This CDR3 spans 14 amino acids. CDR1 and CDR2 from the germline V gene are PRHDT and FYEKMQ (reference sequence). CDR3 sequence: CASNPGLGHTEAFF. CDR3 DNA: TGTGCCAGCAACCCGGGACTCGGGCACACTGAAGCTTTCTTT.

CDR3 residues: CASSPLSDSGNTIYF. CDR3 bases: TGTGCCAGCTCACCACTGTCAGACTCTGGAAACACCATATATTTT. The V and J genes are TRBV18 and TRBJ1-3; the D is unclear. CDR1 KGHSH and CDR2 LQKENI come from the germline V gene. Deletions cut 1 base from V and 0 bases from J, with 7 bases between. The CDR3 spans 15 residues.

This chain connects TRBV5-4 to TRBJ2-7; D not certain. Germline CDR1 and CDR2: SGHNT and YYREEE (reference sequence). The CDR3 extends over 14 amino acids. The ends were cut back, 4 bases at V and 0 bases at J, with 11 bases in the middle. CDR3 nucleotides: TGTGCCAGCAGCCCGGTCGCCTCCTCCTACGAGCAGTACTTC. Protein: CASSPVASSYEQYF.

This clone occurred a few times. V is TRBV11-2 and J is TRBJ1-1; D not certain. Trimming took off 0 bases at V and 11 bases at J, with 7 bases between the two ends. Germline assignment: CDR1 SGHAT and CDR2 FQNNGV. The CDR3 has 11 amino acids. The CDR3 bases are TGTGCCAGCAGCTTAGAAAGAGGGGCTTTCTTT. Protein product: CASSLERGAFF. Filled out from reference TRBV11-2 and TRBJ1-1, the complete variable domain reads EAGVAQSPRYKIIEKRQSVAFWCNPISGHATLYWYQQILGQGPKLLIQFQNNGVVDDSQLPKDRFSAERLKGVDSTLKIQPAKLEDSAVYLCASSLERGAFFGQGTRLTVV.

The chain has TRBV4-2 and TRBJ2-7; 9 nucleotides line up with TRBD2. The CDR3 is 15 residues long. Germline V lookup: CDR1 LGHNA, CDR2 YNFKEQ. With 0 bases clipped from V and 3 bases from J, the junction kept 3 bases outside the gene matches. As DNA, the CDR3 is TGTGCCAGCAGCCAAGATATTAGCGGGAGCTACGAGCAGTACTTC. Protein: CASSQDISGSYEQYF.

The chain carries TRBV9 and TRBJ1-2; possibly TRBD1 for D (5 bases). Germline V gene data show CDR1 as SGDLS and CDR2 as YYNGEE. Trimming took off 0 bases at V and 0 bases at J, with 6 bases between the two ends. The CDR3 extends over 14 amino acids. The CDR3 reads CASSVDRTNYGYTF. The CDR3 DNA sequence: TGTGCCAGCAGCGTAGACAGGACTAACTATGGCTACACCTTC.

The CDR3 loop reads CSASEGPGETQYF. Written as DNA, the CDR3 is TGCAGCGCCTCGGAGGGCCCCGGAGAGACCCAGTACTTC. The rearrangement joins TRBV29-1 to TRBJ2-5; TRBD2 might be the D (6 bases). Germline V gene lookup returns CDR1 SQVTM and CDR2 ANQGSEA. V was shortened by 7 bases and J by 4 bases, with 16 bases between the two germline ends. This CDR3 comprises 13 residues.

The genes are TRBV27 and TRBJ2-1; tentatively, D is TRBD1 (5 bases). V lost 2 bases, J lost 0 bases, and 11 bases lay in between. Germline lookup yields CDR1 MNHEY and CDR2 SMNVEV (reference sequence). The length of the CDR3 is 16 residues. The CDR3 reads CASSLNGRGSYNEQFF. CDR3 in DNA: TGTGCCAGCAGTTTAAACGGAAGGGGCTCCTACAATGAGCAGTTCTTC.

The rearrangement uses TRBV6-6 and TRBJ1-2; D might be TRBD1 (5 bases). Looked up from germline, CDR1 is MNHNY and CDR2 is SVGAGI (reference sequence). Trimming pared 6 bases from V and 6 bases from J, leaving 23 bases between. The CDR3 extends over 16 amino acids. The CDR3 protein is CASSGAYRSLLDGYTF. The CDR3 nucleotides are TGTGCCAGCAGCGGAGCTTACAGGTCCTTGTTGGATGGCTACACCTTC.

The chain is built from TRBV5-6 and TRBJ2-3; 8 bases agree with TRBD2. This CDR3 is built from 15 residues. The germline gives CDR1 SGHDT, CDR2 YYEEEE. V lost 6 bases to trimming and J lost 1 base; unmatched junction nucleotides: 7. The CDR3 sequence: CASTSWRGGTDTQYF. The CDR3 nucleotides are TGTGCCAGCACCTCTTGGCGGGGGGGCACAGATACGCAGTATTTT.